This T cell receptor beta chain was captured in a study of T cell responses to AZD1222 COVID-19 vaccine. Overall study findings and caveats: Baseline seropositivity occurred in only six or seven AZD1222 recipients.

Second doses that came at about 4 or about 12 weeks were put together. Concerning this clone: The target antigen is unknown.

Trimming removed 3 bases at V and 7 bases at J, with 16 bases between. Looked up from germline, CDR1 is SGHAT and CDR2 is FQNNGV. This CDR3 spans 16 amino acids. Profiled with immunoSEQ multiplex PCR; TCRdb holds only in-frame clones, not every one. The sample holds roughly 160,000 clones, under 95% seen once. The receptor's source is an adult who received the AZD1222 COVID-19 vaccine. Here the sequenced sample was peripheral blood, taken 28 days after the second AZD1222 dose. This chain uses TRBV11-2 with TRBJ1-6; D might be TRBD1 (6 bases). CDR3 loop: CASSFLAGTQNSPLHF. Here the CDR3 DNA reads TGTGCCAGCAGCTTCCTTGCCGGGACACAAAATTCACCCCTCCACTTT.